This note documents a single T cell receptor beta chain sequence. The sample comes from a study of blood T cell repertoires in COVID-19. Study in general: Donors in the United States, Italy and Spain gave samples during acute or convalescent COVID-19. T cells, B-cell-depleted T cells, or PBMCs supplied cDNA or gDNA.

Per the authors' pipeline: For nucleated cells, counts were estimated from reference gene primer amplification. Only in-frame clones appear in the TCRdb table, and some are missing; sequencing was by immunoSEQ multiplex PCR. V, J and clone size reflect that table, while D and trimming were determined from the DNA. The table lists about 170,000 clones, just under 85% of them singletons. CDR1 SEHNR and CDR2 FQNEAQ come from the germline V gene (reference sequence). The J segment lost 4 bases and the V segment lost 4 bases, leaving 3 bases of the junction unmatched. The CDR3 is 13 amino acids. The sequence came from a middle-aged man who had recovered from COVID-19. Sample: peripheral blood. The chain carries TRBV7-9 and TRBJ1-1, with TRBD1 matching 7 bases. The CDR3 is CASSWGQSTEAFF. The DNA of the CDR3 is TGTGCCAGCAGCTGGGGACAGAGCACTGAAGCTTTCTTT.